Below, 27 T cell receptor beta chains from the same sample are listed, as sequenced in a study of cytotoxic CD8 clonotypes in ibrutinib-treated CLL. The assay was immunoSEQ multiplex PCR, and TCRdb's table has in-frame clones only and misses some. The sample carries 95,000 to 100,000 clones, around 73% recorded once. The starting material was PBMCs, obtained after 12 months of ibrutinib treatment. The source of these receptors is a human donor with chronic lymphocytic leukemia.

The CDR3, as DNA: TGCGCCAGCAGCTTGCAGACAGATACGCAGTATTTT. It encodes CASSLQTDTQYF. The V and J genes are TRBV5-1 and TRBJ2-3; no clear D gene. The V and J ends lost 1 base and 3 bases respectively, with 3 bases between them. The CDR3 runs 12 residues. Germline loops: CDR1 SGHRS, CDR2 YFSETQ.

The chain has TRBV6-4 and TRBJ2-3, with D unresolved. The CDR3 contains 13 residues. The germline V and J ends were trimmed by 5 bases and 3 bases, with 9 bases remaining between them. CDR1 is MRHNA and CDR2 is SNTAGT in the germline V gene. The CDR3, as DNA: TGTGCCAGCAGTCTAACGGCTACAGATACGCAGTATTTT. This sequence encodes CASSLTATDTQYF.

The V gene is TRBV11-1, the J gene TRBJ1-1; D is unresolved. Per germline, CDR1 SGHAT and CDR2 FQDESV (reference sequence). This CDR3 spans 12 amino acids. V lost 1 base and J 9 bases, leaving 9 bases between the germline ends. This CDR3 is CASSLVSDKAFF. As DNA, the CDR3 is TGTGCCAGCAGCTTAGTTTCAGATAAAGCTTTCTTT.

The rearrangement links TRBV28 to TRBJ1-1; 7 bases are a match to TRBD1. After removal of 5 bases from V and 0 bases from J, the junction contained 6 bases not matched to a gene. Germline CDR1 reads MDHEN; CDR2 reads SYDVKM. The CDR3 has 15 amino acids. CDR3: CASSPGDSMNTEAFF. The CDR3 DNA is TGTGCCAGCAGTCCCGGGGACAGCATGAACACTGAAGCTTTCTTT.

This clone was picked up a small number of times. This rearrangement joins TRBV9 to TRBJ2-1; D not certain. CDR3 size: 13 residues. In germline, CDR1 is SGDLS, CDR2 YYNGEE. The germline V and J ends were trimmed by 3 bases and 6 bases, with 10 bases remaining between them. This CDR3 is CASSDLAGNEQFF. CDR3 nucleotide sequence: TGTGCCAGCAGCGACCTTGCTGGCAATGAGCAGTTCTTC.

The V call is TRBV7-9, the J call TRBJ1-1; TRBD1 agrees at 7 bases. This CDR3 is built from 16 residues. CDR1 SEHNR and CDR2 FQNEAQ come from the germline V gene (reference sequence). V was clipped by 5 bases and J by 3 bases; unmatched bases: 12. The CDR3: CASSPLGQVRDTEAFF. CDR3 nucleotides: TGTGCCAGCAGCCCACTAGGACAGGTCCGAGACACTGAAGCTTTCTTT.

This clone turned up a few times. Since a much larger clone is just one base distant, this may be a read error. The V and J genes are TRBV5-2 and TRBJ1-4; no check of the table's D call, TRBD1, against the DNA was made. TRBV5-2 counts as a pseudogene. There are 16 residues in the CDR3. DNA of the CDR3: TGTGCCAGCAGCAGGGCAGGCGGTGGGGAAGATGAAAAACTGTTTTTT. Its translation: CASSRAGGGEDEKLFF.

This sequence joins TRBV27 and TRBJ1-1; a weak D match, TRBD1 (6 bases). CDR3 length: 15 amino acids. Between the trimmed V and J ends, which lost 5 bases and 7 bases, there was a span of 20 bases. Germline V gives CDR1 MNHEY, CDR2 SMNVEV (reference sequence). For the CDR3, the DNA is TGTGCCAGCAGTAGGAGGAAGAATGGAGGGGGTGAAGCTTTCTTT. As protein: CASSRRKNGGGEAFF.

The chain links TRBV6-5 to TRBJ1-4, with D perhaps TRBD1 (6 bases). The CDR3 is 15 residues long. V was clipped by 2 bases and J by 8 bases, with 15 bases between them. Germline CDR1 is MNHEY and CDR2 is SVGAGI. CDR3 coding DNA: TGTGCCAGCAGTTACCGAGGGGGGGTTGGGGAAAAACTGTTTTTT. It codes for CASSYRGGVGEKLFF.

This clone was observed a single time. The chain uses TRBV10-1 and TRBJ1-1, with 7 bases identical to TRBD1. CDR1 WNHNN and CDR2 SYGVQD come from the germline V gene (reference sequence). This CDR3 contains 13 residues. After removal of 3 bases from V and 3 bases from J, the junction contained 1 base not matched to a gene. CDR3: CASSDRGDTEAFF. The CDR3 DNA reads TGCGCCAGCAGTGACAGGGGGGACACTGAAGCTTTCTTT.

The chain couples TRBV5-4 to TRBJ2-7; D unresolved. The CDR3 extends over 13 amino acids. Trimming left V 3 bases short and J 0 bases short, with 7 bases between. Germline loops: CDR1 SGHNT, CDR2 YYREEE (reference sequence). CDR3 residues: CASSSRSSYEQYF. The CDR3 nucleotides read TGTGCCAGCAGCTCGAGGAGCTCCTACGAGCAGTACTTC.

The V and J genes are TRBV11-2 and TRBJ2-4; D is undetermined. CDR1 is SGHAT and CDR2 is FQNNGV in the germline V gene. V was shortened by 1 base and J by 10 bases, with 11 bases between the two germline ends. The CDR3 is made up of 13 amino acids. The CDR3 DNA reads TGTGCCAGCAGCTTAGGTGTCTCGAGTATTCAGTACTTC. This sequence encodes CASSLGVSSIQYF.

The chain employs TRBV28 and TRBJ2-1; 8 nucleotides agree with TRBD1. The CDR3 loop spans 16 amino acids. V lost 4 bases and J lost 5; bases outside the gene matches: 10. The V gene's germline CDR1 is MDHEN and CDR2 SYDVKM. The CDR3 coding sequence is TGTGCCAGCAGTTCCTACGACAGGGGCCGCGACAATGAGCAGTTCTTC. Residues: CASSSYDRGRDNEQFF.

The rearrangement joins TRBV5-1 to TRBJ1-1, with TRBD1 as a possible D gene (6 bases). Germline values: CDR1 SGHRS, CDR2 YFSETQ. This CDR3 has 15 residues. V was shortened by 0 bases and J by 6 bases, with 15 bases between the two germline ends. The CDR3: CASSLDREGSAEAFF. As DNA, the CDR3 is TGCGCCAGCAGCTTGGACAGGGAAGGTAGTGCTGAAGCTTTCTTT.

The chain uses TRBV11-3 and TRBJ1-4; D remains unclear. This CDR3 has 16 amino acids. The V gene lost 0 bases and the J gene lost 5 bases, with 13 bases spanning the gap. Germline lookup yields CDR1 SGHNT and CDR2 YENEEA. The CDR3 is CASSLDLSLGNEKLFF. CDR3 in DNA: TGTGCCAGCAGCTTAGATCTGTCTTTAGGGAATGAAAAACTGTTTTTT.

The CDR3, as DNA: TGTGCCACCAGCAGCGGGGGGCCGAACACCGGGGAGCTGTTTTTT. It codes for CATSSGGPNTGELFF. V usage is TRBV15 and J usage is TRBJ2-2; maybe TRBD2 (7 bases). Trimming cost V 3 bases and J 0 bases, with 8 bases left between them. Germline V lookup: CDR1 LNHNV, CDR2 YYDKDF (reference sequence). This CDR3 is built from 15 residues.

The rearrangement uses TRBV6-1 and TRBJ1-2; 11 bases are a match to TRBD1. In germline, CDR1 is MNHNS, CDR2 SASEGT. This CDR3 contains 13 residues. Unmatched junction bases numbered 5, after V lost 7 bases and J lost 7 bases. CDR3 in amino acids: CASTRDRGTGYTF. DNA for the CDR3: TGTGCCAGCACTAGGGACAGGGGGACTGGCTACACCTTC.

CDR3 amino acids: CASSVDQEGNTIYF. CDR3 DNA sequence: TGTGCCAGCAGCGTAGACCAGGAGGGAAACACCATATATTTT. J is TRBJ1-3 and V is TRBV9, with D unresolved. Germline V gives CDR1 SGDLS, CDR2 YYNGEE. The V gene lost 0 bases and the J gene lost 4 bases, with 8 bases spanning the gap. CDR3 length: 14 amino acids.

The chain uses TRBV13 and TRBJ1-4; tentative D call: TRBD1 (5 bases). V was trimmed by 5 bases and J by 8 bases, leaving 15 bases between them. The CDR3 extends over 14 amino acids. Germline V gene sequence: CDR1 PRHDT, CDR2 FYEKMQ (reference sequence). The CDR3 reads CASSLRDRGEKLFF. CDR3 bases: TGTGCCAGCAGCCTTCGGGACCGTGGGGAAAAACTGTTTTTT.

The rearrangement uses TRBV4-1 and TRBJ1-4, with TRBD1 matching 8 bases. CDR1 is MGHRA, CDR2 YSYEKL, per germline. Trimming took 4 bases from V and 6 from J; bases not matched to a gene: 7. There are 15 residues in the CDR3. CDR3 sequence reads: CASSPQGARDEKLFF. CDR3 nucleotide sequence: TGCGCCAGCAGCCCCCAGGGGGCCAGGGATGAAAAACTGTTTTTT.

The chain uses TRBV6-1 and TRBJ1-1, with 7 bases identical to TRBD1. The CDR3 runs to 13 residues. J lost 9 bases, V lost 7 bases, and 11 bases had no gene match. Germline V CDR1 and CDR2: MNHNS, SASEGT. This CDR3 is CASTGDRAIKAFF. The CDR3, as DNA: TGTGCCAGCACCGGTGACAGGGCAATCAAAGCTTTCTTT.

The V and J genes are TRBV6-1 and TRBJ2-1, with 8 bases that match TRBD1. From germline, CDR1 is MNHNS and CDR2 SASEGT. The CDR3 has 14 residues. V dropped 7 bases and J dropped 6; count of bases not matched to a gene: 8. CDR3 loop: CASTKRTGPNEQFF. The CDR3 bases are TGTGCCAGCACCAAGAGGACAGGGCCCAATGAGCAGTTCTTC.

Only a few counts were recorded for this clone. The CDR3 DNA reads TGCGCCAGCTGGGGACAGGGCGGAAATTCACCCCTCCACTTT. Protein sequence: CASWGQGGNSPLHF. The chain couples TRBV10-2 to TRBJ1-6; TRBD1 matches at 9 bases. The V segment lost 8 bases and the J segment 7 bases; nucleotides outside the gene matches: 6. Germline lookup yields CDR1 WSHSY and CDR2 SAAADI. The CDR3 spans 14 residues.

This clone was seen more than once but under ten times. The chain uses TRBV5-1 and TRBJ1-2; D not certain. From germline, CDR1 is SGHRS and CDR2 YFSETQ. The V end lost 5 bases, the J end lost 2 bases, and 13 bases lay between the germline ends. CDR3 length equals 14 residues. The CDR3 sequence: CASRGSDGNYGYTF. DNA for the CDR3: TGCGCCAGCAGGGGAAGCGATGGCAACTATGGCTACACCTTC.

The chain recombines TRBV2 with TRBJ2-2; 8 bases match TRBD2. This CDR3 is 17 amino acids long. J gave up 2 bases and V 7 bases, and 12 bases lay outside the gene matches. Germline CDR1 reads SNHLY; CDR2 reads FYNNEI. CDR3 loop: CASKIGGGGTNTGELFF. DNA for the CDR3: TGTGCCAGCAAGATAGGTGGCGGGGGGACCAACACCGGGGAGCTGTTTTTT.

CDR3: CASSDPGGTYEQYF. The CDR3 DNA reads as TGTGCCAGCAGTGATCCGGGGGGCACCTACGAGCAGTACTTC. V usage is TRBV6-6 and J usage is TRBJ2-7, with D perhaps matching TRBD2 (7 bases). Trimming removed 5 bases from V and 2 bases from J, with 13 bases in between. Germline lookup yields CDR1 MNHNY and CDR2 SVGAGI (reference sequence). The CDR3 totals 14 residues.

The V gene is TRBV10-3, the J gene TRBJ2-7, with 7 bases aligning to TRBD2. V lost 8 bases to trimming and J lost 2 bases; unmatched junction nucleotides: 6. This CDR3 spans 13 amino acids. Germline V lookup: CDR1 ENHRY, CDR2 SYGVKD. The CDR3 region is CAILAGLTYEQYF. The CDR3 DNA reads TGTGCCATCTTAGCGGGTTTGACCTACGAGCAGTACTTC.